Each of the 30 T cell receptor beta chains below was sequenced from the same sample in a study of CD8 T cells in Susac syndrome. The RNA, about 0.45 to 1 ug, was put through reverse transcription using random hexamers. TCRdb re-derived calls from the immunoSEQ multiplex PCR reads in MiXCR, one entry per CDR3 protein. The table lists fewer than 150,000 distinct CDR3 sequences, around 91% of them singletons. Input material: CD8+ T cells from PBMCs. These receptors were collected from a human donor with multiple sclerosis.

J is TRBJ2-1 and V is TRBV25-1, with D tentatively TRBD1 or TRBD2 (6 bases each). V lost 4 bases to trimming and J lost 2 bases, with 9 bases between them. Germline V CDR1 and CDR2: MGHDK, SYGVNS. This CDR3 has 14 residues. CDR3 protein: CASSGGDTYNEQFF. The CDR3 DNA is TGTGCCAGCAGTGGGGGGGACACCTACAATGAGCAGTTCTTC.

The chain couples TRBV7-8 to TRBJ2-5; D gene unclear. V was pared by 6 bases and J by 3 bases, with 20 bases between. Germline-derived CDR1 and CDR2 are SGHVS and FQNEAQ. CDR3 length equals 16 residues. CDR3 loop: CASSSDSSVLEETQYF. Written as DNA, the CDR3 is TGTGCCAGCAGTAGTGATAGTTCGGTCCTAGAAGAGACCCAGTACTTC.

The gene calls are TRBV20-1 and TRBJ2-7; tentatively, D is TRBD2 (6 bases). Looked up from germline, CDR1 is DFQATT and CDR2 is SNEGSKA (reference sequence). The CDR3 is made up of 13 amino acids. The V gene lost 1 base and the J gene lost 1 base, with 8 bases spanning the gap. The CDR3 sequence is CSARGGLSYEQYF. CDR3 bases: TGCAGTGCTAGAGGTGGACTATCCTACGAGCAGTACTTC.

The genes are TRBV30 and TRBJ1-1; D is perhaps TRBD1 (5 bases). The CDR3 runs to 13 residues. Trimming removed 0 bases at V and 4 bases at J, with 9 bases between. The germline V gene has CDR1 GTSNPN and CDR2 SVGIG (reference sequence). CDR3 DNA: TGTGCCTGGAGTGTATTGGGACCCACTGAAGCTTTCTTT. This sequence encodes CAWSVLGPTEAFF.

J is TRBJ2-1 and V is TRBV7-9; D is undetermined. The ends were cut back, 1 base at V and 9 bases at J, with 7 bases in the middle. This CDR3 has 12 residues. The germline V gene has CDR1 SEHNR and CDR2 FQNEAQ (reference sequence). CDR3 sequence: CASSLEAREQFF. In DNA, the CDR3 is TGTGCCAGCAGCTTAGAAGCTCGTGAGCAGTTCTTC.

V and J are TRBV15 and TRBJ1-5; D is unclear. V was clipped by 8 bases and J by 9 bases, with 8 bases between them. In germline, CDR1 is LNHNV, CDR2 YYDKDF (reference sequence). The CDR3 extends over 10 amino acids. The CDR3 region has the DNA TGTGCCACCGGTGAAGGGCCCCAGCATTTT. Protein sequence: CATGEGPQHF.

The gene calls are TRBV12-3 or TRBV12-4 and TRBJ2-5, with D perhaps matching TRBD2 (6 bases). Trimming removed 3 bases at V and 5 bases at J, with 13 bases between. This CDR3 has 14 residues. The CDR3 spells CASSLGRPRETQYF. The CDR3 region has the DNA TGTGCCAGCAGTTTGGGGAGGCCCAGGGAGACCCAGTACTTC.

The chain is built from TRBV3-1 and TRBJ2-2, with D maybe TRBD2 (8 bases). Trimming stripped 1 base from V and 5 bases from J, with 14 bases between. Per germline, CDR1 LGHDT and CDR2 YNNKEL (reference sequence). CDR3 length equals 16 residues. The CDR3 DNA is TGTGCCAGCAGCCAAGGACAGGGACTAGTAACCGGGGAGCTGTTTTTT. It yields the protein CASSQGQGLVTGELFF.

The chain couples TRBV5-1 to TRBJ1-1; D uncertain. Trimming took off 0 bases at V and 3 bases at J, with 9 bases between the two ends. The V gene's germline CDR1 is SGHRS and CDR2 YFSETQ. This CDR3 is built from 14 residues. DNA for the CDR3: TGCGCCAGCAGCTTGGAAGGTGGGGACACTGAAGCTTTCTTT. Its translation is CASSLEGGDTEAFF.

The V gene is TRBV19, the J gene TRBJ2-1; possibly TRBD2 for D (6 bases). Looked up from germline, CDR1 is LNHDA and CDR2 is SQIVND (reference sequence). V was pared by 4 bases and J by 4 bases, with 17 bases between. The CDR3 has 16 residues. CDR3 sequence reads: CASSTDLERVYNEQFF. CDR3 nucleotide sequence: TGTGCCAGTAGTACGGATCTGGAGCGGGTTTACAATGAGCAGTTCTTC.

J is TRBJ2-7 and V is TRBV4-1; possible D gene TRBD2, 5 bases. Trimming pared 0 bases from V and 6 bases from J, leaving 15 bases between. CDR3 length equals 15 residues. In germline, CDR1 is MGHRA, CDR2 YSYEKL. CDR3 amino acids: CASSQERTVGSEQYF. CDR3 DNA: TGCGCCAGCAGCCAAGAAAGGACCGTAGGGAGCGAGCAGTACTTC.

CDR3 nucleotide sequence: TGTGCCAGCAGTTTGACAGGAAGTAACACTGAAGCTTTCTTT. Encoded protein: CASSLTGSNTEAFF. This chain connects TRBV27 to TRBJ1-1; maybe TRBD1 (6 bases). This CDR3 has 14 amino acids. CDR1 and CDR2 from the germline V gene are MNHEY and SMNVEV (reference sequence). Trimming pared 3 bases from V and 2 bases from J, leaving 10 bases between.

In its sample, this clonotype was seen a few times. The chain joins TRBV6-2 or TRBV6-3 to TRBJ2-7; D gene ambiguous. V gave up 4 bases and J gave up 4 bases, with 5 bases separating them. Germline CDR1 and CDR2: MNHEY and SVGEGT. The CDR3 extends over 11 amino acids. The CDR3, as DNA: TGTGCCAGCAGTTTTTCATACGAGCAGTACTTC. Residues: CASSFSYEQYF.

This clonotype was found once. This chain connects TRBV7-9 to TRBJ2-3, with D perhaps matching TRBD2 (5 bases). Trimming shortened V by 3 bases and J by 0 bases, and 19 bases separated the two germline ends. This CDR3 comprises 18 residues. Germline lookup yields CDR1 SEHNR and CDR2 FQNEAQ (reference sequence). The CDR3 sequence is CASSLPIGSLPSTDTQYF. CDR3 in DNA: TGTGCCAGCAGCTTGCCCATAGGGAGTCTGCCTAGCACAGATACGCAGTATTTT.

The chain is built from TRBV29-1 and TRBJ2-1; D is perhaps TRBD2 (5 bases). CDR3 length equals 17 residues. Between the trimmed V and J ends, which lost 1 base and 0 bases, there was a span of 16 bases. Looked up from germline, CDR1 is SQVTM and CDR2 is ANQGSEA. CDR3 sequence (DNA): TGCAGCGTTGAAGGGGGAGCGGACGAGAGCTCCTACAATGAGCAGTTCTTC. As protein: CSVEGGADESSYNEQFF.

This clonotype is a singleton in its sample. The chain joins TRBV2 to TRBJ1-1; tentative D call: TRBD1 (6 bases). Germline values: CDR1 SNHLY, CDR2 FYNNEI. CDR3 length equals 15 residues. V was clipped by 6 bases and J by 0 bases, with 14 bases between them. The CDR3 reads CASRPEGQVNTEAFF. DNA for the CDR3: TGTGCCAGCAGGCCAGAGGGACAAGTGAACACTGAAGCTTTCTTT. The full variable domain, completed using reference TRBV2 and TRBJ1-1, is EPEVTQTPSHQVTQMGQEVILRCVPISNHLYFYWYRQILGQKVEFLVSFYNNEISEKSEIFDDQFSVERPDGSNFTLKIRSTKLEDSAMYFCASRPEGQVNTEAFFGQGTRLTVV.

V is TRBV29-1 and J is TRBJ2-3, with TRBD2 matching 11 bases. CDR1 is SQVTM and CDR2 is ANQGSEA in the germline V gene. The CDR3 is 18 amino acids. With V trimmed by 1 base and J by 4 bases, 13 bases remained unmatched. The DNA of the CDR3 is TGCAGCGTTGAAGGTCCGGGGGTTCTAGCGGGAGGCTCAGATACGCAGTATTTT. Translated: CSVEGPGVLAGGSDTQYF.

The rearrangement uses TRBV29-1 and TRBJ2-4; the match to TRBD1 covers 9 bases. The V segment lost 7 bases and the J segment 7 bases; nucleotides outside the gene matches: 8. The germline gives CDR1 SQVTM, CDR2 ANQGSEA. This CDR3 is built from 13 residues. This chain's CDR3 is CSATGGMWNIQYF. CDR3 DNA: TGCAGCGCGACAGGGGGTATGTGGAACATTCAGTACTTC.

V usage is TRBV12-3 or TRBV12-4 and J usage is TRBJ1-3; perhaps TRBD1 as D (5 bases). This CDR3 is built from 12 residues. V shed 9 bases and J shed 8 bases, with 14 bases lying between them. The CDR3 spells CASRGDSDTIYF. For the CDR3, the DNA is TGTGCCAGTAGGGGAGACTCGGACACCATATATTTT.

This chain links TRBV27 with TRBJ2-3, with a possible D match to TRBD2 (6 bases). Trimming stripped 5 bases from V and 8 bases from J, with 11 bases between. The CDR3 consists of 12 residues. From germline, CDR1 is MNHEY and CDR2 SMNVEV (reference sequence). CDR3 bases: TGTGCCAGCAGTCCTTCCGGGAGTACGCAGTATTTT. This sequence encodes CASSPSGSTQYF.

The chain employs TRBV5-1 and TRBJ2-7, with a weak D call TRBD2 (6 bases). The ends were cut back, 0 bases at V and 2 bases at J, with 12 bases in the middle. This CDR3 has 15 amino acids. Germline V CDR1 and CDR2: SGHRS, YFSETQ. In nucleotides, the CDR3 is TGCGCCAGCAGCTTGGTCGGAGGGCCACCCTACGAGCAGTACTTC. It encodes CASSLVGGPPYEQYF.

The chain has TRBV27 and TRBJ2-1; D call uncertain. The germline V gene encodes CDR1 MNHEY and CDR2 SMNVEV (reference sequence). The V gene lost 5 bases and the J gene lost 0 bases, with 8 bases spanning the gap. CDR3 length: 14 residues. CDR3 amino acids: CASSHTSSYNEQFF. CDR3 DNA: TGTGCCAGCAGTCACACGAGCTCCTACAATGAGCAGTTCTTC.

The rearrangement joins TRBV19 to TRBJ1-1, with D possibly TRBD1 on 6 matching bases. This CDR3 is 15 amino acids long. Germline V gene lookup returns CDR1 LNHDA and CDR2 SQIVND (reference sequence). Trimming left V 3 bases short and J 0 bases short, with 11 bases between. The CDR3 region is CASSIPGVVNTEAFF. The DNA of the CDR3 is TGTGCCAGTAGTATCCCAGGGGTGGTGAACACTGAAGCTTTCTTT.

The chain has TRBV29-1 and TRBJ2-5, with 7 bases aligning to TRBD2. The CDR3 runs 14 residues. Trimming took 4 bases from V and 5 from J; bases not matched to a gene: 10. Germline CDR1 and CDR2: SQVTM and ANQGSEA. The CDR3 DNA reads as TGCAGCGTTGGGGGCGGGAGCAACGGGGAGACCCAGTACTTC. Translated, it gives CSVGGGSNGETQYF.

The chain uses TRBV29-1 and TRBJ2-2, with 7 bases fitting TRBD1. The V gene end was trimmed by 6 bases and the J gene end by 2 bases; junction bases not matched to a gene: 6. The CDR3 has 14 amino acids. Per germline, CDR1 SQVTM and CDR2 ANQGSEA. The CDR3 region has the DNA TGCAGCGTGGCCGGGACAGCAAACACCGGGGAGCTGTTTTTT. Protein: CSVAGTANTGELFF.

This clonotype has just one count. V is TRBV7-9 and J is TRBJ2-7; a weak D match, TRBD1 (6 bases). V dropped 4 bases and J dropped 5 bases, with 15 bases sitting between them. The CDR3 runs 14 residues. Germline V gene sequence: CDR1 SEHNR, CDR2 FQNEAQ (reference sequence). The CDR3: CASSWQTGPNEQYF. The DNA for the CDR3 is TGTGCCAGCAGCTGGCAGACAGGCCCAAACGAGCAGTACTTC.

V gene TRBV18 combines with J gene TRBJ2-2, with TRBD2 as a possible D gene (6 bases). From germline, CDR1 is KGHSH and CDR2 LQKENI. The V and J ends lost 0 bases and 6 bases respectively, with 14 bases between them. There are 16 residues in the CDR3. CDR3 sequence: CASSPPQKGTAGELFF. In DNA form, the CDR3 reads TGTGCCAGCTCACCACCGCAAAAAGGGACTGCCGGGGAGCTGTTTTTT.

The rearrangement uses TRBV5-6 and TRBJ1-5, with a tentative D call TRBD1 (5 bases). The CDR3 contains 14 residues. V lost 3 bases, J lost 4 bases, and 11 bases lay in between. Germline V gene sequence: CDR1 SGHDT, CDR2 YYEEEE. As DNA, the CDR3 is TGTGCCAGCAGCTACGGGACGGTGAATCAGCCCCAGCATTTT. Its protein is CASSYGTVNQPQHF.

The chain is built from TRBV29-1 and TRBJ1-2; D is unresolved. CDR3 length: 15 residues. V was clipped by 0 bases and J by 3 bases, with 14 bases between them. Germline V gives CDR1 SQVTM, CDR2 ANQGSEA. The CDR3 DNA sequence: TGCAGCGTTGAAGATCAATCGAGGGTGGACTATGGCTACACCTTC. As protein: CSVEDQSRVDYGYTF.

The V call is TRBV6-1, the J call TRBJ1-1; tentative D call: TRBD1 (5 bases). This CDR3 is built from 14 residues. V was pared by 7 bases and J by 7 bases, with 19 bases between. Germline V gene sequence: CDR1 MNHNS, CDR2 SASEGT. The CDR3 bases are TGTGCCAGCACCGCTGTGGGGGTTTTAGATGAAGCTTTCTTT. Its translation is CASTAVGVLDEAFF.